The 25 T cell receptor beta chains given below trace back to one sample, sequenced in a study of cytomegalovirus exposure and HLA in healthy donors. Clones were read by immunoSEQ multiplex PCR, and TCRdb kept only the in-frame ones, dropping some. The table shows 220,000 or so clones, with about 89% occurring only once. The sample was PBMCs. These receptors all stem from a woman under 30 in good health and CMV-seronegative.

V and J are TRBV9 and TRBJ2-1; D gene unclear. The length of the CDR3 is 16 residues. The V end was cut by 1 base, the J end by 0 bases, with 11 bases between. Germline CDR1 and CDR2: SGDLS and YYNGEE. The CDR3 nucleotides are TGTGCCAGCAGCGTATCCCTCTTTAGCTCCTACAATGAGCAGTTCTTC. It encodes CASSVSLFSSYNEQFF.

The chain combines TRBV4-1 with TRBJ1-3; D ambiguous. In germline, CDR1 is MGHRA, CDR2 YSYEKL. Trimming stripped 4 bases from V and 4 bases from J, with 8 bases between. CDR3 length: 13 residues. CDR3 DNA: TGCGCCAGCAGCCCCCCACAGGGAAACACCATATATTTT. Translation: CASSPPQGNTIYF.

This sequence joins TRBV6-5 and TRBJ1-3; D is undetermined. The CDR3 has 12 amino acids. The germline gives CDR1 MNHEY, CDR2 SVGAGI. Trimming shortened V by 2 bases and J by 7 bases, and 6 bases separated the two germline ends. CDR3 coding DNA: TGTGCCAGCAGTTACCTGGGCAACACCATATATTTT. It specifies CASSYLGNTIYF.

This clone was counted once. DNA of the CDR3: TGCGCCAGCAGCTTGGTCTCCGGACAGATCTACGAGCAGTACTTC. This translates into CASSLVSGQIYEQYF. The chain recombines TRBV5-1 with TRBJ2-7; possible D gene TRBD1, 6 bases. This CDR3 comprises 15 residues. V gave up 0 bases and J gave up 3 bases, with 13 bases separating them. CDR1 is SGHRS, CDR2 YFSETQ, per germline. The complete variable domain, with remaining parts taken from reference TRBV5-1 and TRBJ2-7, reads KAGVTQTPRYLIKTRGQQVTLSCSPISGHRSVSWYQQTPGQGLQFLFEYFSETQRNKGNFPGRFSGRQFSNSRSEMNVSTLELGDSALYLCASSLVSGQIYEQYFGPGTRLTVT.

The V gene is TRBV6-1, the J gene TRBJ2-3, with TRBD2 matching over 8 bases. CDR1 MNHNS and CDR2 SASEGT come from the germline V gene. The CDR3 consists of 16 residues. The J segment lost 3 bases and the V segment lost 1 base, leaving 6 bases of the junction unmatched. The CDR3 spells CASSEVSGAPTDTQYF. For the CDR3, the DNA is TGTGCCAGCAGTGAAGTTAGCGGGGCCCCGACAGATACGCAGTATTTT.

This chain uses TRBV6-6 with TRBJ2-7; weak D call: TRBD2 (5 bases). Germline V gene sequence: CDR1 MNHNY, CDR2 SVGAGI (reference sequence). CDR3 length equals 12 residues. V was trimmed by 1 base and J by 7 bases, leaving 8 bases between them. CDR3 nucleotides: TGTGCCAGCAGTTACTTAAGGGAGGAGCAGTACTTC. Translating it yields CASSYLREEQYF.

The sample holds one count of this clone. The rearrangement links TRBV6-1 to TRBJ1-5, with 7 bases identical to TRBD1. The CDR3 spans 12 residues. The J segment lost 4 bases and the V segment lost 10 bases, leaving 4 bases of the junction unmatched. Germline CDR1 MNHNS, CDR2 SASEGT. The CDR3 is CATRGGNQPQHF. The CDR3 DNA sequence: TGTGCCACCAGGGGGGGAAATCAGCCCCAGCATTTT.

This clone was seen just once. V gene TRBV6-1 combines with J gene TRBJ1-2, with 7 nucleotides matching TRBD1. CDR1 MNHNS and CDR2 SASEGT come from the germline V gene. The V gene end was trimmed by 4 bases and the J gene end by 5 bases; junction bases not matched to a gene: 10. The CDR3 spans 15 residues. CDR3 amino acids: CASSVTGTVPYGYTF. The DNA of the CDR3 is TGTGCCAGCAGTGTCACCGGGACAGTCCCTTATGGCTACACCTTC.

CDR3 in amino acids: CASSPQQGSPSTDTQYF. In DNA form, the CDR3 reads TGTGCCAGCTCACCACAGCAGGGCTCCCCTAGCACAGATACGCAGTATTTT. The J gene is TRBJ2-3, the V gene TRBV18, with a tentative D call TRBD1 (5 bases). With 1 base removed from V and 0 bases from J, the gap between germline ends came to 14 bases. The CDR3 is 17 residues long. Germline-derived CDR1 and CDR2 are KGHSH and LQKENI.

This chain joins TRBV5-1 and TRBJ2-6; D perhaps matches TRBD1 (6 bases). The CDR3 extends over 15 amino acids. Trimming left V 4 bases short and J 2 bases short, with 10 bases between. Germline values: CDR1 SGHRS, CDR2 YFSETQ. CDR3 coding DNA: TGCGCCAGCAGCCCCGACAGGCCTGGGGCCAACGTCCTGACTTTC. Its translation: CASSPDRPGANVLTF.

The rearrangement uses TRBV19 and TRBJ1-5; D uncertain. CDR1 and CDR2 from the germline V gene are LNHDA and SQIVND (reference sequence). The CDR3 length is 15 residues. Deletions cut 3 bases from V and 6 bases from J, with 15 bases between. CDR3 DNA: TGTGCCAGTAGTATTCTAAGAGGAGGGAGTCAGCCCCAGCATTTT. Translated: CASSILRGGSQPQHF.

This clone occurred a few times. The chain links TRBV5-6 to TRBJ2-1; 14 positions agree with TRBD2. This CDR3 region has 16 residues. The germline V gene has CDR1 SGHDT and CDR2 YYEEEE. V was pared by 3 bases and J by 9 bases, with 8 bases of the junction left unmatched. This CDR3 is CASSWGTSGSRVEQFF. CDR3 in DNA: TGTGCCAGCAGCTGGGGGACTAGCGGGAGTAGGGTTGAGCAGTTCTTC.

This chain uses TRBV30 with TRBJ1-4; TRBD1 agrees at 9 bases. The CDR3 spans 14 residues. Trimming took 4 bases from V and 6 from J; bases not matched to a gene: 6. Per the germline V gene, CDR1 is GTSNPN and CDR2 is SVGIG (reference sequence). The CDR3, as DNA: TGTGCCTGGAACAGGGGGCTTGATGATGAAAAACTGTTTTTT. This codes for CAWNRGLDDEKLFF.

V usage is TRBV19 and J usage is TRBJ1-4, with D perhaps matching TRBD1 (5 bases). Trimming pared 4 bases from V and 0 bases from J, leaving 12 bases between. CDR3 length: 16 residues. Germline V gene lookup returns CDR1 LNHDA and CDR2 SQIVND (reference sequence). The CDR3 protein is CASSRPGDPTNEKLFF. The CDR3 nucleotides read TGTGCCAGTAGTAGACCGGGGGATCCAACTAATGAAAAACTGTTTTTT.

This clone was picked up one time. V and J are TRBV30 and TRBJ1-4; 7 bases match TRBD1. Germline CDR1 reads GTSNPN; CDR2 reads SVGIG (reference sequence). This CDR3 region has 16 residues. Unmatched junction bases numbered 7, after V lost 0 bases and J lost 3 bases. CDR3 bases: TGTGCCTGGAGTGTAAGACTAACAGGGGCTAATGAAAAACTGTTTTTT. This gives the protein CAWSVRLTGANEKLFF. The complete variable domain, with remaining parts taken from reference TRBV30 and TRBJ1-4, reads SQTIHQWPATLVQPVGSPLSLECTVEGTSNPNLYWYRQAAGRGLQLLFYSVGIGQISSEVPQNLSASRPQDRQFILSSKKLLLSDSGFYLCAWSVRLTGANEKLFFGSGTQLSVL.

The chain joins TRBV7-3 to TRBJ1-5; 7 bases are a match to TRBD1. CDR1 and CDR2 (germline): SGHTA, FQGTGA. This CDR3 contains 13 residues. The ends lost 5 bases at V and 5 bases at J; junction bases unmatched: 3. Here the CDR3 DNA reads TGTGCCAGCAGCCGGGACAGAGATCAGCCCCAGCATTTT. It yields the protein CASSRDRDQPQHF. The full variable domain, with the rest looked up from reference TRBV7-3 and TRBJ1-5, is GAGVSQTPSNKVTEKGKYVELRCDPISGHTALYWYRQSLGQGPEFLIYFQGTGAADDSGLPNDRFFAVRPEGSVSTLKIQRTERGDSAVYLCASSRDRDQPQHFGDGTRLSIL.

The chain has TRBV7-2 and TRBJ1-2, with D possibly matching TRBD1 (6 bases). The ends were cut back, 5 bases at V and 8 bases at J, with 21 bases in the middle. This CDR3 is built from 15 residues. Germline V gene sequence: CDR1 SGHTA, CDR2 FQGNSA. The DNA of the CDR3 is TGTGCCAGCAGCCCGTCGTCCCAGGGGATCGAAGGCTACACCTTC. This encodes CASSPSSQGIEGYTF.

The rearrangement joins TRBV18 to TRBJ1-3; D ambiguous. V was trimmed by 3 bases and J by 5 bases, leaving 5 bases between them. Germline CDR1 reads KGHSH; CDR2 reads LQKENI. This CDR3 contains 12 residues. The CDR3 DNA follows: TGTGCCAGCTCACCTGAGAGAAACACCATATATTTT. Protein: CASSPERNTIYF.

This clone has only one observation. This chain uses TRBV30 with TRBJ1-1; no clear D gene. Between the trimmed V and J ends, which lost 1 base and 0 bases, there was a span of 6 bases. The germline gives CDR1 GTSNPN, CDR2 SVGIG (reference sequence). The CDR3 is 13 amino acids. CDR3 protein: CAWSGNLNTEAFF. Written as DNA, the CDR3 is TGTGCCTGGAGTGGTAACTTGAACACTGAAGCTTTCTTT.

The chain joins TRBV18 to TRBJ2-1; a possible D gene is TRBD1 (5 bases). The CDR3 runs to 15 residues. Trimming pared 5 bases from V and 4 bases from J, leaving 15 bases between. CDR1 and CDR2 from the germline V gene are KGHSH and LQKENI. The CDR3 nucleotides are TGTGCCAGCTCAGAAGTTGCAGGGCCATACAATGAGCAGTTCTTC. Translation gives CASSEVAGPYNEQFF.

This sequence joins TRBV7-2 and TRBJ1-1, with a tentative D call TRBD1 (5 bases). V lost 7 bases and J lost 3, with 27 bases in between. The CDR3 extends over 18 amino acids. Germline CDR1 reads SGHTA; CDR2 reads FQGNSA. The CDR3 sequence: CASTGGFDWWVGDTEAFF. The CDR3 nucleotides are TGTGCCAGCACGGGGGGATTCGATTGGTGGGTCGGGGACACTGAAGCTTTCTTT.

The chain couples TRBV7-9 to TRBJ2-4; 8 nucleotides line up with TRBD1. Germline V gene data show CDR1 as SEHNR and CDR2 as FQNEAQ (reference sequence). The CDR3 sequence is 16 residues long. The trim removed 3 bases at V and 0 bases at J, leaving 4 bases unmatched. The CDR3 sequence is CASSLKTGVAKNIQYF. The CDR3 bases are TGTGCCAGCAGCTTGAAGACAGGGGTAGCCAAAAACATTCAGTACTTC.

This chain connects TRBV9 to TRBJ1-2; D gene unclear. The germline V gene has CDR1 SGDLS and CDR2 YYNGEE. CDR3 size: 14 residues. The V gene lost 2 bases and the J gene lost 5 bases, with 13 bases spanning the gap. The CDR3 DNA reads as TGTGCCAGCAGCGTCGGGGTGGGAGCTTATGGCTACACCTTC. This codes for CASSVGVGAYGYTF.

V usage is TRBV5-4 and J usage is TRBJ2-3; D remains unclear. Germline-derived CDR1 and CDR2 are SGHNT and YYREEE (reference sequence). The V end lost 4 bases, the J end lost 1 base, and 16 bases lay between the germline ends. There are 16 residues in the CDR3. CDR3 residues: CASSRNAEQGTDTQYF. CDR3 coding DNA: TGTGCCAGCAGCCGTAACGCAGAGCAGGGCACAGATACGCAGTATTTT.

The count of this clone is one. The V call is TRBV30, the J call TRBJ2-7; 12 bases align to TRBD2. From germline, CDR1 is GTSNPN and CDR2 SVGIG (reference sequence). Germline trimming cut 0 bases from V and 7 bases from J; bases unmatched to any gene: 7. The CDR3 spans 15 residues. This chain's CDR3 is CAWSVLAGGPGEQYF. CDR3 nucleotides: TGTGCCTGGAGTGTCCTAGCGGGAGGGCCGGGGGAGCAGTACTTC.